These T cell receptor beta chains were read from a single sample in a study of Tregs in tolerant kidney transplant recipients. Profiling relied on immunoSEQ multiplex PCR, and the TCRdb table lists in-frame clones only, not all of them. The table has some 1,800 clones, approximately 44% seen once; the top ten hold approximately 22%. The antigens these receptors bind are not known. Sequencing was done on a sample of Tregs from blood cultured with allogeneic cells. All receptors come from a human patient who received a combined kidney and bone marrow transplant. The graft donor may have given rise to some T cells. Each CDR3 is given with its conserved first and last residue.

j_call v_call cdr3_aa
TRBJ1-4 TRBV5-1 CASSLKGGEKLFF
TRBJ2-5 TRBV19 CASSIMYGEETQYF
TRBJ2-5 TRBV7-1 CASSSYAGTAGETQYF
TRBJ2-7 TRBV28 CASSTTSGRYEQYF
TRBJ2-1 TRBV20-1 CSASGAHEQFF
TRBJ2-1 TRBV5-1 CARSLGGGAGISGHEQFF
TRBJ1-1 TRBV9 CASSVAIEGDTEAFF
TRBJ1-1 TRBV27 CASRKEAVVNTEAFF
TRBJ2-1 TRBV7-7 CASSLAGYYNEQFF
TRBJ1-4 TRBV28 CASSFDLGPVEEKLFF
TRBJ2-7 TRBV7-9 CASSLGGQRTYEQYF
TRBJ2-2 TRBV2 CASKNRGANTGELFF
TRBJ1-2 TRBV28 CASSFPPVQSDGYTF
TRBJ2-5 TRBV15 CATSRRDRAFGETQYF
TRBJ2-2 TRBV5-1 CASSFQTTGELFF
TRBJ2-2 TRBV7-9 CASSGLPIILFANTGELFF
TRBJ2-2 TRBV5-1 CASSSLTSGPSNTGELFF
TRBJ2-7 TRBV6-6 CASSYRLASYEQYF
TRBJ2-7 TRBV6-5 CASSQPRTGSYEQYF
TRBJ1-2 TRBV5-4 CASSLVGLGGGYTF
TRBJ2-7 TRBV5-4 CASSIGASGGSSYEQYF
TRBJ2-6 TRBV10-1 CASSDRVPYLSGANVLTF
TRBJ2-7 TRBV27 CASSSHRTSGGPTIPYEQYF
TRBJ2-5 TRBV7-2 CASSPSRASIETQYF
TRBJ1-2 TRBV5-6 CASSFGTLYGYTF
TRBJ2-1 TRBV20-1 CSARYQGANFF
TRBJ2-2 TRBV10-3 CALRESWVTDANTGELFF
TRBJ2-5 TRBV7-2 CASSLIGVETQYF
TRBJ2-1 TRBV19 CASSSTSGSRSYNEQFF
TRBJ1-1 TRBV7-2 CASSSTGAGTEAFF
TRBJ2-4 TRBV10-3 CASRGRGGVNIQYF
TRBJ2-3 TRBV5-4 CASSSYGLAGGTDTQYF
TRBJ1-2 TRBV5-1 CASSPGLRGYTF
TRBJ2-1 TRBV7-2 CASSLTAGTYNEQFF
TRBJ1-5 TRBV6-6 CASSQGRNQPQHF
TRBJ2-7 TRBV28 CASSTSYEQYF
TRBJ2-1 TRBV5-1 CASSLEGLGEQFF
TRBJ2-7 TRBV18 CASSPTAGGYEQYF
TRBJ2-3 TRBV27 CASTRAGLTDTQYF
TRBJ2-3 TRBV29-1 CSVEGSRLAGAMWPDTQYF
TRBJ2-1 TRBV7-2 CASSRSFSGHNEQFF
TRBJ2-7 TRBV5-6 CASSWGPPRYEQYF
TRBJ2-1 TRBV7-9 CASALSSSYNEQFF
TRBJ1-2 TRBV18 CASSPLTEVYGYTF
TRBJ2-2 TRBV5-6 CASSYRQGVSGELFF
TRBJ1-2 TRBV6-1 CASTGLSRSGYTF
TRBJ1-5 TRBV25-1 CASSESSTGGFNQPQHF
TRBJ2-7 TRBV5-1 CASSLIGLDEQYF
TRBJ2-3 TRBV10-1 CASSESGALEEDTQYF
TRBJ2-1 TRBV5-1 CASSLVPAYNEQFF
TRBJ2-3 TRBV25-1 CASSELTLGSTDTQYF
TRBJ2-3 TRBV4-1 CASSRNSGGARVTDTQYF
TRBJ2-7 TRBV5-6 CASSYGLAGGPGRYEQYF
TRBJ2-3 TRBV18 CASSLQGGAGTDTQYF
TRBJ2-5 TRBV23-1 CASSQPRDRGSQETQYF
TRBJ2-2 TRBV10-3 CAISDPRGAGELFF
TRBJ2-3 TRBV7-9 CASSSYGLAGGTDTQYF
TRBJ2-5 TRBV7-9 CASSLAPTSEDQYF